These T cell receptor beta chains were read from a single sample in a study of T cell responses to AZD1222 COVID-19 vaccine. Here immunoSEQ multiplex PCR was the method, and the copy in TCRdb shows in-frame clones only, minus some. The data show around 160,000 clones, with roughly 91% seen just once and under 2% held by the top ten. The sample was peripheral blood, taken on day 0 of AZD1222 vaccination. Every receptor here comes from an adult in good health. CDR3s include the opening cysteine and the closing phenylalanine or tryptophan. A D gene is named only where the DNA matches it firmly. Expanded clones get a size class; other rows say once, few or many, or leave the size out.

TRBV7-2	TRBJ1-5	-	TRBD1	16	TGTGCCAGCAGCGCCCGGGACAGGGGGGATTCTCAGCCCCAGCATTTT	CASSARDRGDSQPQHF
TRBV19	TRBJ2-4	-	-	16	TGTGCCAGTAGTAGGGGGGAGGGGGTTGCCAAAAACATTCAGTACTTC	CASSRGEGVAKNIQYF
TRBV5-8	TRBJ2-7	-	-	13	TGTGCCAGCAGCTTACGACCTGGGGACGAGCAGTACTTC	CASSLRPGDEQYF
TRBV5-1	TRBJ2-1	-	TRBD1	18	TGCGCCAGCAGCGGGGGGACAGGGCGCCAACTTTATTACAATGAGCAGTTCTTC	CASSGGTGRQLYYNEQFF
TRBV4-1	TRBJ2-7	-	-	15	TGCGCCAGCAGCCAAGAAGCCAGCGAATGGTACGAGCAGTACTTC	CASSQEASEWYEQYF
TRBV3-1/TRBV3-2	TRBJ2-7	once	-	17	TGTGCCAGCAGCCAAGAAGGGCAATTCAGGGGGGGCTACGAGCAGTACTTC	CASSQEGQFRGGYEQYF
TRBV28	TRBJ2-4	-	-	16	TGTGCCAGCAGTTCCCCTGGGGTCCTAGCCAAAAACATTCAGTACTTC	CASSSPGVLAKNIQYF
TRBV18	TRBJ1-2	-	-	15	TGTGCCAGCTCATCCGGGGGAGGAGCTAACTATGGCTACACCTTC	CASSSGGGANYGYTF
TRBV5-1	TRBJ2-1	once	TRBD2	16	TGCGCCAGCAGCTTACCTAGCGGGAGTGAGTACAATGAGCAGTTCTTC	CASSLPSGSEYNEQFF
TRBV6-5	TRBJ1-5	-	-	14	TGTGCCAGCAGTTACGGGGCGAGCAATCAGCCCCAGCATTTT	CASSYGASNQPQHF
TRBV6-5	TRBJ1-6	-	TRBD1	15	TGTGCCAGCAAGCTGACCGACAGGGCCTACTCACCCCTCCACTTT	CASKLTDRAYSPLHF
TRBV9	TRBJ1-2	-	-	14	TGTGCCAGCAGCGCGTACGGGGGTAGCTATGGCTACACCTTC	CASSAYGGSYGYTF
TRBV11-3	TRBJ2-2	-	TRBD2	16	TGTGCCAGCAGCCCTAGCGGGAGCTCAAACACCGGGGAGCTGTTTTTT	CASSPSGSSNTGELFF
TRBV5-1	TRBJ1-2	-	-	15	TGCGCCAGCAGCGAAAACGGGCGAGCTAACTATGGCTACACCTTC	CASSENGRANYGYTF
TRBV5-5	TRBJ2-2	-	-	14	TGTGCCAGCAGCCTGTACACCTCCTGGGGGGAGCTGTTTTTT	CASSLYTSWGELFF
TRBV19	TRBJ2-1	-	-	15	TGTGCCAGTAGCCCGGGGTCTGGCTTCCCGGGTGAGCAGTTCTTC	CASSPGSGFPGEQFF
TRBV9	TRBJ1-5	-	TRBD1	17	TGTGCCAGCAGCGGTGGGACAGGGGATGCCTCGAATCAGCCCCAGCATTTT	CASSGGTGDASNQPQHF
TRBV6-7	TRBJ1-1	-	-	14	TGTGCCAGCAGTTACCCGACAGAGAACACTGAAGCTTTCTTT	CASSYPTENTEAFF
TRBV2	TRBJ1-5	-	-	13	TGTGCCAGCAGGCTAACCGGGAATCAGCCCCAGCATTTT	CASRLTGNQPQHF
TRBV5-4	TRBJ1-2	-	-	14	TGTGCCAGCAGCTTGGAAGCGACAGGATATGGCTACACCTTC	CASSLEATGYGYTF
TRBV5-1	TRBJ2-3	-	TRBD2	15	TGCGCCAGCAGATATAGCGGGGGGGCGTCCTATACGCAGTATTTT	CASRYSGGASYTQYF
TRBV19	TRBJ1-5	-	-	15	TGTGCCACCAGCCGGGACGGTTATAGCAATCAGCCCCAGCATTTT	CATSRDGYSNQPQHF
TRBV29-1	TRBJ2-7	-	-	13	TGCAGCGTCCTAAGACAAGGTGGTAAGGAGCAGTACTTC	CSVLRQGGKEQYF
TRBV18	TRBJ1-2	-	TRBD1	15	TGTGCCAGCTCACCCGGGACAGGGAGAAACTATGGCTACACCTTC	CASSPGTGRNYGYTF
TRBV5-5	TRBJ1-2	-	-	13	TGTGCCAGCAGCTTGGCTGGGGCCGATGGCTACACCTTC	CASSLAGADGYTF
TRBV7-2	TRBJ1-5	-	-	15	TGTGCCAGCAGCCCCGGGGGAAGGGGCGCCCAGCCCCAGCATTTT	CASSPGGRGAQPQHF
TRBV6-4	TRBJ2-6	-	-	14	TGTGCCAGCATTGAGTTGGGTGGGGCCAACGTCCTGACTTTC	CASIELGGANVLTF
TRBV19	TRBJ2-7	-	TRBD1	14	TGTGCCAGTAAAGCGACAGGGGGGTCCTACGAGCAGTACTTC	CASKATGGSYEQYF